A single sample gave rise to the 20 T cell receptor beta chains below, sequenced in a study of blood T cell repertoires in COVID-19 (dated by TCRdb to 2020 to 2022). Receptor amplification or capture employed the immunoSEQ multiplex PCR assay. What TCRdb holds here is the immuneACCESS table cut down to in-frame rearrangements. Part of the clones is not present; checked against another copy, under half of the missing clones reflect an unresolved V gene, and the others are unexplained. Present in this sample are under 150,000 clones, around four fifths of which were seen just once. Of the sample, about 3% falls within the top ten clones. The source material was peripheral blood. The source of these receptors is a woman between 35 and 50 years old with active or convalescent COVID-19.

The chain carries TRBV14 and TRBJ2-6, with TRBD1 identical over 10 bases. The CDR3 covers 19 residues. The junction had 8 bases not matched to a gene; V was cut back by 3 bases and J by 0 bases. Germline lookup yields CDR1 SGHDN and CDR2 FVKESK. For the CDR3, the DNA is TGTGCCAGCAGCCACCTTCCGGGACAGGGGCGCTCTGGGGCCAACGTCCTGACTTTC. This sequence encodes CASSHLPGQGRSGANVLTF. The whole variable domain, filled in from reference TRBV14 and TRBJ2-6, reads EAGVTQFPSHSVIEKGQTVTLRCDPISGHDNLYWYRRVMGKEIKFLLHFVKESKQDESGMPNNRFLAERTGGTYSTLKVQPAELEDSGVYFCASSHLPGQGRSGANVLTFGAGSRLTVL.

The chain carries TRBV5-5 and TRBJ2-7; 8 bases line up with TRBD1. Germline V gives CDR1 SGHKS, CDR2 YYEKEE (reference sequence). V lost 4 bases, J lost 0 bases, and 6 bases stayed unmatched. The CDR3 totals 15 residues. CDR3 in DNA: TGTGCCAGCAGCGGTACAGGGGGAGTCTCCTACGAGCAGTACTTC. This encodes CASSGTGGVSYEQYF.

The chain uses TRBV7-9 and TRBJ1-2; 7 bases are a match to TRBD1. V dropped 6 bases and J dropped 3; count of bases not matched to a gene: 7. Germline V gives CDR1 SEHNR, CDR2 FQNEAQ (reference sequence). The CDR3 consists of 14 residues. CDR3 DNA sequence: TGTGCCAGCAGTTTCACAGGGGTACACTATGGCTACACCTTC. Translating it yields CASSFTGVHYGYTF.

The rearrangement uses TRBV4-3 and TRBJ2-7; 9 bases are a match to TRBD1. CDR3 length: 16 amino acids. V lost 1 base, J lost 7 bases, and 11 bases stayed unmatched. The germline CDR1 and CDR2 sequences are LGHNA and YSLEER. The CDR3 DNA is TGCGCCAGCAGCCAAGGAGGGGACAGGGTCCTCCTAGAGCAGTACTTC. This translates into CASSQGGDRVLLEQYF.

The chain uses TRBV11-1 and TRBJ2-3; 7 positions match TRBD1. The CDR3 is 14 residues long. Losses at the gene ends were 6 bases for V and 1 base for J; bases not matched to a gene: 4. Germline values: CDR1 SGHAT, CDR2 FQDESV (reference sequence). CDR3 sequence: CASRLDRGTDTQYF. For the CDR3, the DNA is TGTGCCAGCAGACTTGACAGGGGCACAGATACGCAGTATTTT.

V gene TRBV2 combines with J gene TRBJ1-1; tentatively, D is TRBD1 (6 bases). V lost 7 bases and J 4 bases, leaving 16 bases between the germline ends. The germline V gene encodes CDR1 SNHLY and CDR2 FYNNEI. The CDR3 totals 14 residues. The CDR3 sequence: CASKTLGGSTEAFF. CDR3 DNA: TGTGCCAGCAAGACTTTAGGGGGTAGCACTGAAGCTTTCTTT.

This chain connects TRBV24-1 to TRBJ2-2; D gene unclear. Germline V gene sequence: CDR1 KGHDR, CDR2 SFDVKD. The CDR3 consists of 13 residues. V lost 5 bases and J lost 0, with 3 bases in between. CDR3 DNA: TGTGCCACCAGTGTCACGAACACCGGGGAGCTGTTTTTT. Protein: CATSVTNTGELFF.

The chain combines TRBV6-5 with TRBJ1-1, with a weak D call TRBD1 (5 bases). The CDR3 contains 13 residues. Germline CDR1 and CDR2: MNHEY and SVGAGI. The V end was cut by 8 bases, the J end by 5 bases, with 15 bases between. The CDR3 loop reads CASREGLKTEAFF. The DNA for the CDR3 is TGTGCCAGCCGGGAGGGACTTAAGACTGAAGCTTTCTTT.

CDR3 sequence (DNA): TGTGCCAGCAGGCCCCGACTAGCTAAGACAGATACGCAGTATTTT. Translated: CASRPRLAKTDTQYF. The gene calls are TRBV2 and TRBJ2-3, with 7 bases fitting TRBD2. The CDR3 spans 15 residues. CDR1 and CDR2 from the germline V gene are SNHLY and FYNNEI. Unmatched junction bases numbered 9, after V lost 6 bases and J lost 3 bases.

J is TRBJ1-1 and V is TRBV27; perhaps TRBD1 as D (6 bases). The germline V gene has CDR1 MNHEY and CDR2 SMNVEV (reference sequence). V lost 2 bases and J 6 bases, leaving 16 bases between the germline ends. This CDR3 region has 15 residues. CDR3 DNA sequence: TGTGCCAGCAGTTTAGGCCAGGGGATTATCGCTGAAGCTTTCTTT. It is translated as CASSLGQGIIAEAFF.

The chain links TRBV24-1 to TRBJ2-1; 9 nucleotides agree with TRBD1. This CDR3 is 15 amino acids long. The trim removed 4 bases at V and 2 bases at J, leaving 2 bases unmatched. CDR1 KGHDR and CDR2 SFDVKD come from the germline V gene. The DNA of the CDR3 is TGTGCCACCAGTGACCGACAGGGGGCCTACAATGAGCAGTTCTTC. Encoded protein: CATSDRQGAYNEQFF.

This chain connects TRBV6-5 to TRBJ1-1; D call uncertain. Deletions cut 6 bases from V and 2 bases from J, with 7 bases between. This CDR3 spans 12 amino acids. The germline CDR1 and CDR2 sequences are MNHEY and SVGAGI. The CDR3 is CASRRPNTEAFF. The CDR3 coding sequence is TGTGCCAGCAGGCGTCCAAACACTGAAGCTTTCTTT.

The chain uses TRBV28 and TRBJ2-1; D not resolved. CDR3 length equals 14 residues. Trimming took 3 bases from V and 0 from J, leaving 6 bases between them. Germline CDR1 and CDR2: MDHEN and SYDVKM. Written as DNA, the CDR3 is TGTGCCAGCAGTTTGCAGGTCTCCTACAATGAGCAGTTCTTC. Residues: CASSLQVSYNEQFF.

The V and J genes are TRBV7-2 and TRBJ1-2, with TRBD1 as a possible D gene (5 bases). Germline-derived CDR1 and CDR2 are SGHTA and FQGNSA. The CDR3 totals 13 residues. The V end lost 1 base, the J end lost 6 bases, and 9 bases lay between the germline ends. CDR3 nucleotides: TGTGCCAGCAGCTTAGTGCCAGGGAATGGCTACACCTTC. The encoded protein is CASSLVPGNGYTF.

This chain joins TRBV28 and TRBJ1-1; D is perhaps TRBD1 (5 bases). Germline V gene data show CDR1 as MDHEN and CDR2 as SYDVKM. The V end was cut by 6 bases, the J end by 1 base, with 9 bases between. This CDR3 spans 13 amino acids. The CDR3 coding sequence is TGTGCCAGCAGATCGCAGGGGAACACTGAAGCTTTCTTT. Translation gives CASRSQGNTEAFF.

The chain carries TRBV5-1 and TRBJ1-2; the match to TRBD1 covers 10 bases. Germline CDR1 is SGHRS and CDR2 is YFSETQ. There are 14 residues in the CDR3. Germline trimming cut 3 bases from V and 6 bases from J; bases unmatched to any gene: 5. CDR3 sequence reads: CASSSTGTGDGYTF. DNA of the CDR3: TGCGCCAGCAGCTCCACCGGGACAGGGGATGGCTACACCTTC.

This rearrangement joins TRBV7-7 to TRBJ2-7, with D possibly TRBD1 on 5 matching bases. V was shortened by 0 bases and J by 4 bases, with 10 bases between the two germline ends. The germline gives CDR1 SSHAT, CDR2 FNYEAQ (reference sequence). The CDR3 runs to 14 residues. CDR3 nucleotide sequence: TGTGCCAGCAGCTTAGCCCCAGGGCCTTACGAGCAGTACTTC. Its translation: CASSLAPGPYEQYF.

The chain links TRBV7-9 to TRBJ2-3; 14 bases are a match to TRBD2. Germline CDR1 SEHNR, CDR2 FQNEAQ (reference sequence). The CDR3 contains 18 residues. V dropped 11 bases and J dropped 0; count of bases not matched to a gene: 13. Here the CDR3 reads CASSDPGLAGGSTDTQYF. The CDR3 coding sequence is TGTGCCTCATCCGACCCCGGACTAGCGGGGGGTAGCACAGATACGCAGTATTTT.

CDR3 residues: CASSSYGGLSSYNEQFF. The CDR3 DNA sequence: TGTGCCAGCAGCTCTTACGGAGGGTTAAGCTCCTACAATGAGCAGTTCTTC. The chain uses TRBV9 and TRBJ2-1, with a weak D call TRBD2 (6 bases). V was trimmed by 4 bases and J by 0 bases, leaving 17 bases between them. The CDR3 is 17 residues long. Germline V CDR1 and CDR2: SGDLS, YYNGEE.

The rearrangement links TRBV7-8 to TRBJ2-1, with D perhaps TRBD2 (7 bases). The CDR3 runs to 16 residues. Germline values: CDR1 SGHVS, CDR2 FQNEAQ. V dropped 1 base and J dropped 1 base, with 11 bases sitting between them. CDR3 sequence: CASSLVRGGSYNEQFF. In nucleotides, the CDR3 is TGTGCCAGCAGCTTAGTAAGGGGGGGTTCCTACAATGAGCAGTTCTTC. The entire variable domain, with the rest obtained from reference TRBV7-8 and TRBJ2-1, is as follows: GAGVSQSPRYKVAKRGQDVALRCDPISGHVSLFWYQQALGQGPEFLTYFQNEAQLDKSGLPSDRFFAERPEGSVSTLKIQRTQQEDSAVYLCASSLVRGGSYNEQFFGPGTRLTVL.